The 17 T cell receptor beta chains given below trace back to one sample, sequenced in a study of OX40 agonist ivuxolimab in advanced cancers. Preparation of the library involved the immunoSEQ multiplex PCR assay. TCRdb holds this immuneACCESS table with in-frame rearrangements only. Some clones are missing; in checked studies, unresolved V genes explain under half, and the rest has no known cause. This sample lists roughly 68,000 clones; 89% were detected once. The ten largest clonotypes hold 4% of the sample. The input for sequencing was CD4+ or CD8+ T cells sorted from blood, taken in a trial of the OX40 agonist ivuxolimab. The receptor set was obtained from an adult with an advanced solid tumor such as melanoma, head and neck, liver or kidney cancer.

This clone was observed a handful of times. The chain is built from TRBV18 and TRBJ1-5; unclear D gene. The CDR3 extends over 14 amino acids. CDR1 is KGHSH, CDR2 LQKENI, per germline. Trimming took off 0 bases at V and 1 base at J, with 4 bases between the two ends. CDR3 bases: TGTGCCAGCTCACCACCGTACAGCAATCAGCCCCAGCATTTT. Its protein product is CASSPPYSNQPQHF.

The chain recombines TRBV2 with TRBJ1-1; no definite D call. The CDR3 has 16 amino acids. V was trimmed by 1 base and J by 3 bases, leaving 15 bases between them. Germline CDR1 SNHLY, CDR2 FYNNEI. The CDR3 sequence is CASSEGGARRYTEAFF. In nucleotides, the CDR3 is TGTGCCAGCAGTGAAGGCGGCGCCAGGAGGTACACTGAAGCTTTCTTT.

The chain uses TRBV9 and TRBJ2-1; 9 nucleotides agree with TRBD2. Unmatched junction bases numbered 4, after V lost 1 base and J lost 2 bases. This CDR3 spans 16 amino acids. CDR1 and CDR2 from the germline V gene are SGDLS and YYNGEE. The CDR3 protein is CASSVQGGRAYNEQFF. The CDR3 DNA sequence: TGTGCCAGCAGCGTACAGGGCGGGAGGGCCTACAATGAGCAGTTCTTC. Looking up the rest from reference TRBV9 and TRBJ2-1 gives the full variable domain: DSGVTQTPKHLITATGQRVTLRCSPRSGDLSVYWYQQSLDQGLQFLIQYYNGEERAKGNILERFSAQQFPDLHSELNLSSLELGDSALYFCASSVQGGRAYNEQFFGPGTRLTVL.

This clone was counted a single time. V is TRBV2 and J is TRBJ2-3; possibly TRBD1 for D (6 bases). V was trimmed by 7 bases and J by 2 bases, leaving 13 bases between them. Germline CDR1 SNHLY, CDR2 FYNNEI. The CDR3 sequence is 14 residues long. CDR3 coding DNA: TGTGCCAGCAAGAGGACAGAGCTCACAGATACGCAGTATTTT. This gives the protein CASKRTELTDTQYF.

This clone was seen once. The chain employs TRBV6-5 and TRBJ1-5; no reliable D call. The V and J ends lost 0 bases and 3 bases respectively, with 6 bases between them. The CDR3 has 14 amino acids. Germline assignment: CDR1 MNHEY and CDR2 SVGAGI. Written as DNA, the CDR3 is TGTGCCAGCAGTTACTCGACAACCAATCAGCCCCAGCATTTT. Amino acid sequence: CASSYSTTNQPQHF.

The CDR3 loop reads CASSSGPGLAGRTDTQYF. The CDR3 bases are TGTGCCAGCAGCTCCGGACCCGGACTAGCGGGACGCACAGATACGCAGTATTTT. The gene calls are TRBV11-2 and TRBJ2-3; the match to TRBD2 covers 12 bases. The CDR3 consists of 18 residues. From germline, CDR1 is SGHAT and CDR2 FQNNGV. V lost 4 bases to trimming and J lost 1 base; unmatched junction nucleotides: 9.

The V and J genes are TRBV5-4 and TRBJ2-7; TRBD2 matches 12 bases. The V gene's germline CDR1 is SGHNT and CDR2 YYREEE (reference sequence). After removal of 3 bases from V and 4 bases from J, the junction contained 14 bases not matched to a gene. This CDR3 is 18 amino acids long. CDR3 nucleotide sequence: TGTGCCAGCAGCTCACCCTCGGGTACTAGCGGGAGGACGTACGAGCAGTACTTC. Amino acids: CASSSPSGTSGRTYEQYF.

This clone appeared once. The gene calls are TRBV10-1 and TRBJ2-5, with D perhaps matching TRBD2 (7 bases). V was trimmed by 9 bases and J by 5 bases, leaving 19 bases between them. Germline V gives CDR1 WNHNN, CDR2 SYGVQD (reference sequence). There are 14 residues in the CDR3. CDR3 coding DNA: TGCGCCAGTGGAATGGGGGGGCGTTCTGAGACCCAGTACTTC. As protein: CASGMGGRSETQYF.

This chain uses TRBV28 with TRBJ2-7; D gene ambiguous. The germline V and J ends were trimmed by 3 bases and 2 bases, with 11 bases remaining between them. The CDR3 runs to 14 residues. Germline values: CDR1 MDHEN, CDR2 SYDVKM. The CDR3 spells CASSFSNRAYEQYF. CDR3 sequence (DNA): TGTGCCAGCAGTTTCTCGAACCGAGCCTACGAGCAGTACTTC.

The chain joins TRBV28 to TRBJ1-4; D is unresolved. V lost 3 bases to trimming and J lost 0 bases, with 11 bases between them. The CDR3 covers 16 residues. The germline V gene encodes CDR1 MDHEN and CDR2 SYDVKM. The CDR3 DNA reads as TGTGCCAGCAGTTTGGTTGGGATTGCAACTAATGAAAAACTGTTTTTT. Translating gives CASSLVGIATNEKLFF.

This clone occurred a few times. The V and J genes are TRBV19 and TRBJ2-5; TRBD1 might be the D (6 bases). V was pared by 2 bases and J by 0 bases, with 19 bases between. Germline values: CDR1 LNHDA, CDR2 SQIVND (reference sequence). The CDR3 loop spans 18 amino acids. For the CDR3, the DNA is TGTGCCAGTAGTATATCGGTCGTTCGGACAGAGGACCAAGAGACCCAGTACTTC. This sequence encodes CASSISVVRTEDQETQYF.

With regard to this clone: The conserved final phenylalanine or tryptophan is absent from the CDR3, which likely points to a read error. The rearrangement links TRBV30 to TRBJ2-7; possibly TRBD1 or TRBD2 for D (6 bases each). The CDR3 runs to 12 residues. Germline loops: CDR1 GTSNPN, CDR2 SVGIG (reference sequence). V lost 1 base to trimming and J lost 5 bases, with 9 bases between them. The CDR3 loop is CAWSEGGNEQYL. In DNA, the CDR3 is TGTGCCTGGAGTGAGGGGGGCAACGAGCAGTACCTC.

This chain uses TRBV7-6 with TRBJ2-3, with TRBD1 as a possible D gene (6 bases). The V gene's germline CDR1 is SGHVS and CDR2 FNYEAQ. CDR3 length: 16 amino acids. V gave up 4 bases and J gave up 3 bases, with 17 bases separating them. DNA of the CDR3: TGTGCCAGCAGCTCCCCTCCGGGACAACGGACAGATACGCAGTATTTT. Its translation is CASSSPPGQRTDTQYF.

The gene calls are TRBV18 and TRBJ2-2; D is uncertain. The CDR3 covers 14 residues. Germline V lookup: CDR1 KGHSH, CDR2 LQKENI. V was clipped by 0 bases and J by 7 bases, with 9 bases between them. The DNA for the CDR3 is TGTGCCAGCTCACCACCCAGAAGGGTCGGGGAGCTGTTTTTT. Protein sequence: CASSPPRRVGELFF.

The chain uses TRBV5-1 and TRBJ2-3, with 12 bases matching TRBD2. This CDR3 is built from 16 residues. The junction had 3 bases not matched to a gene; V was cut back by 4 bases and J by 0 bases. Germline CDR1 SGHRS, CDR2 YFSETQ. This CDR3 is CASSQGTSGSTDTQYF. The CDR3 bases are TGCGCCAGCAGCCAAGGGACTAGCGGGAGCACAGATACGCAGTATTTT.

The chain is built from TRBV2 and TRBJ2-5; D perhaps matches TRBD2 (6 bases). With 8 bases removed from V and 5 bases from J, the gap between germline ends came to 15 bases. Germline CDR1 SNHLY, CDR2 FYNNEI. The CDR3 has 13 residues. The CDR3 bases are TGTGCCAGCCGATCTAGCGCGGTGGAGACCCAGTACTTC. This translates into CASRSSAVETQYF.

V and J are TRBV7-6 and TRBJ2-2, with D maybe TRBD2 (6 bases). The V end lost 5 bases, the J end lost 2 bases, and 15 bases lay between the germline ends. Germline-derived CDR1 and CDR2 are SGHVS and FNYEAQ. The CDR3 loop spans 16 amino acids. The CDR3 reads CASSPRLVTNTGELFF. The CDR3 bases are TGTGCCAGCAGCCCCCGACTAGTTACAAACACCGGGGAGCTGTTTTTT.